The 13 T cell receptor beta chains reported below all come from one sample, sequenced in a study of shared clonotypes between healthy human individuals. Naive CD8 cells, CD45RO-negative and positively selected for CCR7, excluded terminally differentiated effector memory CD45RA+ cells. Clones were read by immunoSEQ multiplex PCR, and TCRdb kept only the in-frame ones, dropping some. The table records millions of clones, less than 95% of them present only once. The source material was naive CD8+ T cells sorted from blood. Receptors were obtained from a man between 18 and 29 years old in good health.

The chain recombines TRBV25-1 with TRBJ2-7, with D unresolved. The V end was cut by 2 bases, the J end by 2 bases, with 10 bases between. There are 14 residues in the CDR3. Germline V CDR1 and CDR2: MGHDK, SYGVNS. The CDR3 nucleotides read TGTGCCAGCAGTGAAGGTGGCGGTACCTACGAGCAGTACTTC. This encodes CASSEGGGTYEQYF.

The V and J genes are TRBV5-1 and TRBJ2-1; a possible D gene is TRBD2 (6 bases). Germline CDR1 reads SGHRS; CDR2 reads YFSETQ. CDR3 length: 15 residues. V lost 6 bases and J 8 bases, leaving 21 bases between the germline ends. CDR3 DNA sequence: TGCGCCAGCACCCCTGGCGGGGTGGGGGTCGATGAGCAGTTCTTC. This codes for CASTPGGVGVDEQFF.

In DNA, the CDR3 is TGCGCCAGCAGCCAAGAAGCCGGACTCCACTACGAGCAGTACTTC. Its protein product is CASSQEAGLHYEQYF. The chain has TRBV4-3 and TRBJ2-7; the D gene is possibly TRBD2 (5 bases). Germline CDR1 reads LGHNA; CDR2 reads YSLEER. V was clipped by 0 bases and J by 3 bases, with 12 bases between them. The CDR3 is 15 residues long.

V and J are TRBV2 and TRBJ2-3; tentative D call: TRBD2 (6 bases). V lost 5 bases, J lost 6 bases, and 21 bases lay in between. The CDR3 totals 16 residues. Germline V CDR1 and CDR2: SNHLY, FYNNEI. CDR3: CASSTHGTPPGDTQYF. The CDR3 DNA follows: TGTGCCAGCAGTACCCACGGGACTCCCCCGGGGGATACGCAGTATTTT.

This clone was recorded once. The V gene is TRBV4-1, the J gene TRBJ1-2; 7 bases are a match to TRBD1. The V gene's germline CDR1 is MGHRA and CDR2 YSYEKL. J lost 0 bases, V lost 0 bases, and 4 bases had no gene match. The CDR3 spans 16 residues. In nucleotides, the CDR3 is TGCGCCAGCAGCCAAGAGGAGCAGGGGGCTAACTATGGCTACACCTTC. This codes for CASSQEEQGANYGYTF.

The V gene is TRBV7-6, the J gene TRBJ2-2, with TRBD1 identical over 7 bases. Trimming removed 1 base from V and 6 bases from J; junction bases left unmatched: 8. The CDR3 spans 16 residues. Germline lookup yields CDR1 SGHVS and CDR2 FNYEAQ. CDR3 in DNA: TGTGCCAGCAGCTTAGAGGGGGCTTGGTTGGCCGGGGAGCTGTTTTTT. It specifies CASSLEGAWLAGELFF.

The genes are TRBV7-2 and TRBJ2-1, with TRBD2 matching over 9 bases. CDR3 length: 16 residues. V lost 2 bases, J lost 4 bases, and 6 bases stayed unmatched. The germline V gene encodes CDR1 SGHTA and CDR2 FQGNSA. The DNA of the CDR3 is TGTGCCAGCAGCTTATGGGGTAGCGGGGGTTACAATGAGCAGTTCTTC. The encoded protein is CASSLWGSGGYNEQFF.

This clone has more than one count but fewer than ten. This rearrangement joins TRBV9 to TRBJ1-1; 7 bases align to TRBD1. Germline values: CDR1 SGDLS, CDR2 YYNGEE. The CDR3 covers 15 residues. Trimming at V came to 0 bases and at J to 4 bases, leaving 6 bases not matched to a gene. The DNA for the CDR3 is TGTGCCAGCAGCGTAGCAGGGGGAGGTTTCACTGAAGCTTTCTTT. It translates to CASSVAGGGFTEAFF.

The V and J genes are TRBV27 and TRBJ2-1, with 8 bases matching TRBD1. This CDR3 has 15 amino acids. Losses at the gene ends were 0 bases for V and 6 bases for J; bases not matched to a gene: 4. The V gene's germline CDR1 is MNHEY and CDR2 SMNVEV (reference sequence). Written as DNA, the CDR3 is TGTGCCAGCAGTTTATCATGGACAGGGCCCAATGAGCAGTTCTTC. Encoded protein: CASSLSWTGPNEQFF.

The chain couples TRBV6-5 to TRBJ2-7; D not resolved. This CDR3 comprises 14 residues. V shed 2 bases and J shed 0 bases, with 8 bases lying between them. Germline CDR1 MNHEY, CDR2 SVGAGI. CDR3 in amino acids: CASSYGFASYEQYF. The CDR3 DNA reads as TGTGCCAGCAGTTACGGCTTCGCCTCCTACGAGCAGTACTTC.

This chain links TRBV5-5 with TRBJ2-7; a possible D gene is TRBD1 (6 bases). CDR3 length: 14 amino acids. Germline CDR1 is SGHKS and CDR2 is YYEKEE (reference sequence). V lost 4 bases to trimming and J lost 3 bases, with 14 bases between them. For the CDR3, the DNA is TGTGCCAGCAGCCTACCAGGGGTCGGCTACGAGCAGTACTTC. Amino acid sequence: CASSLPGVGYEQYF. The full variable domain, its missing parts supplied by reference TRBV5-5 and TRBJ2-7, is DAGVTQSPTHLIKTRGQQVTLRCSPISGHKSVSWYQQVLGQGPQFIFQYYEKEERGRGNFPDRFSARQFPNYSSELNVNALLLGDSALYLCASSLPGVGYEQYFGPGTRLTVT.

The chain recombines TRBV27 with TRBJ1-6; D is unresolved. This CDR3 contains 13 residues. The germline CDR1 and CDR2 sequences are MNHEY and SMNVEV (reference sequence). V was pared by 0 bases and J by 8 bases, with 5 bases between. In DNA form, the CDR3 reads TGTGCCAGCAGTTTATCGTCACATTCACCCCTCCACTTT. Translation: CASSLSSHSPLHF.

The chain is built from TRBV5-6 and TRBJ2-7, with TRBD2 identical over 10 bases. The germline V gene encodes CDR1 SGHDT and CDR2 YYEEEE. This CDR3 has 18 residues. V dropped 1 base and J dropped 4; count of bases not matched to a gene: 14. As DNA, the CDR3 is TGTGCCAGCAGCTTGACCATATTGGGAGCGGGAGGGCCTTACGAGCAGTACTTC. Its protein product is CASSLTILGAGGPYEQYF.